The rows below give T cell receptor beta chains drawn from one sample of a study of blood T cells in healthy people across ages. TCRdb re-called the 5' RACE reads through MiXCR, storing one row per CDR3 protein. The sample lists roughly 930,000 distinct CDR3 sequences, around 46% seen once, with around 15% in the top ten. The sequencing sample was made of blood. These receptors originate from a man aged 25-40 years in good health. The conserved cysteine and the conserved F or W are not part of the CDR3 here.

CDR3: SARVPGGEETQY
V: TRBV20-1

CDR3: ASSPRQAQETQY
V: TRBV18

CDR3: ASSLGGIRETQY
V: TRBV7-3

CDR3: ASSLSRLSPRPVYEQY
V: TRBV27

CDR3: ASSEYAGQGETQY
V: TRBV25-1

CDR3: ASSLSDTNQPQH
V: TRBV27

CDR3: ASSQARGGSSYNEQF
V: TRBV3-1

CDR3: SVEDRYEQY
V: TRBV29-1

CDR3: ASSDGSEVGELF
V: TRBV6-4

CDR3: ASKARDTDTQY
V: TRBV11-3

CDR3: SASRGRDRGVGVGNQPQH
V: TRBV20-1

CDR3: ASSLETSGGAYNEQF
V: TRBV11-1

CDR3: ASSYSQGSGANVLT
V: TRBV6-5

CDR3: AIRVRDDDEQF
V: TRBV10-3

CDR3: SITQGDYGYT
V: TRBV29-1

CDR3: ATSSGDRGRREQY
V: TRBV6-5

CDR3: ASSFRGAGQPQH
V: TRBV12-3/TRBV12-4

CDR3: ASSTAETNQPQH
V: TRBV7-9

CDR3: ASSEARRDSYEQY
V: TRBV6-1

CDR3: ASSLTGGRAEAF
V: TRBV7-6